This T cell receptor beta chain was documented in a study of blood T cell repertoires in COVID-19 (dated by TCRdb to about 2020). A note on the overall study: The collaborator samples originated in the United States, Italy and Spain and spanned the acute and convalescent phases of COVID-19. The prospective study material was composed of cDNA or gDNA derived from T cells, B-cell-depleted T cells, or PBMCs. Subjects who had been exposed to COVID-19, were actively infected with it, or had recovered from it provided the deeply sampled blood TCRbeta repertoires that made up the dataset. A freely available public database, intended as a resource for researchers studying the immune response to SARS-CoV-2, is where the repertoires were released. The samples were drawn from the first 160 participants of the ongoing ImmuneRACE study and from 1,254 subjects provided by 6 global collaborators. A de-identified subject ID, COVID-19 status, age in years and sex were almost always included in the sample metadata. Where HLA class I and class II types were available, the types were taken from metadata supplied by the sample provider, not from assay-based typing. Points the paper makes about the study in general: The quantity of clinical and demographic metadata differed by source and by participant and was supplied without curation.

With regard to this clone: Which antigen it targets is not known. Nothing much larger sits one base from this clone, and base qualities are not available.

The immunoSEQ Assay, a bias-controlled multiplex PCR, was used to amplify TCRbeta CDR3 regions from genomic DNA. From the authors' description of their analysis: Nucleated cell counts per sample were estimated from amplification of reference gene primers within the assay. To quantify the absolute abundance of each unique TCRbeta CDR3 rearrangement, sequence reads were collapsed and filtered. For each sample, productive Simpson clonality was calculated as the square root of Simpson's diversity index over productive rearrangements. Entries here come from immuneACCESS through TCRdb and include only in-frame sequences with V and J called. Some clones fail to appear in such tables; in the studies checked, an unresolved V gene covers under half of the shortfall, and the cause of the remainder is unknown. V and J calls and clone size are as listed in that table; D and trimming were resolved from the DNA. The sample table contains about 150,000 clones; only one count was recorded for 80% to 90% of them. In total, the top ten clones hold about 15% of the sample.

The collaborating institutions used their own protocols to collect whole blood in K2EDTA tubes. For TCRbeta analysis, collaborators shipped samples in one of three forms: frozen whole blood, isolated PBMCs, or DNA extracted from either of those sample types. The sequencing sample was made of peripheral blood. The sequence was obtained from a woman in her thirties or forties with acute or convalescent COVID-19.

At the DNA level, the sequence is TGCGCCAGCAGTCTCCTAGCGGGGGGTAACGGGGAGCTGTTTTTT. It specifies CASSLLAGGNGELFF. In this chain, TRBV5-1 is recombined with TRBJ2-2, and 11 junction bases match TRBD2. The CDR3 starts with the cysteine, ends with the phenylalanine, and has 15 residues. Just CDR3 DNA is preserved here, 45 bases in frame from base 1. CDR1 and CDR2, looked up from the germline V gene, are SGHRS and YFSETQ. V has 5 bases trimmed and J has 7 bases trimmed; junction bases matching no gene number 7.